The following is a T cell receptor beta chain sequence with its context. The sample is drawn from a study of blood T cell repertoires in COVID-19. Background on the study: The samples span acute and convalescent COVID-19 from the United States, Italy and Spain. From T cells, B-cell-depleted T cells, or PBMCs came the material, which was cDNA or gDNA.

The junction had 2 bases not matched to a gene; V was cut back by 3 bases and J by 1 base. Germline assignment: CDR1 MNHNS and CDR2 SASEGT. This CDR3 is built from 14 residues. Here immunoSEQ multiplex PCR was the method, and the copy in TCRdb shows in-frame clones only, minus some. Of around 100,000 clones in the sample, 89% are singletons; the top ten hold about 4.9%. Sequencing was performed on peripheral blood. The J gene is TRBJ1-1, the V gene TRBV6-1; 7 bases agree with TRBD1. The clonotype comes from a man in his 60s with COVID-19, enrolled during active disease. The DNA of the CDR3 is TGTGCCAGCAGTGATACAGGGGAGAACACTGAAGCTTTCTTT. Encoded protein: CASSDTGENTEAFF.